This T cell receptor beta chain derives from a study of T-cell memory formation after mild COVID-19. The study, taken as a whole, reports: Largely, contracting CD4+ clones fell within CM and EM, and contracting CD8+ clones within EMRA.

TCRdb reprocessed the 5' RACE reads with MiXCR, giving one entry per CDR3 protein. The sample holds 400,000 or so distinct CDR3 sequences, around 21% seen once. A note on this clonotype: The antigen is not known.

J lost 8 bases, V lost 6 bases, and 7 bases had no gene match. CDR1 is SGHTA and CDR2 is FQGNSA in the germline V gene. There are 14 residues in the CDR3. The receptor was derived from an adult woman who had mild COVID-19 (a few samples of this study predate the infection). Cell type and time point are not known. The gene calls are TRBV7-2 and TRBJ2-1; TRBD2 aligns across 10 bases. The sample consisted of PBMCs or a T cell subset sorted from them (not recorded which). CDR3 residues: CASRGLAVADEQFF. In DNA form, the CDR3 reads TGTGCCAGCAGAGGACTAGCGGTAGCGGATGAGCAGTTCTTC.